What follows are 15 T cell receptor beta chains derived from one specimen sequenced in a study of T cells in Graves' hyperthyroidism and ophthalmopathy. Amplification of TCR beta CDR3 regions used RNA as the template. First-round RT-PCR targeting the TCR CDR3 was performed with the HTBI primer set. A single record per CDR3 protein comes from TCRdb applying MiXCR to the multiplex PCR reads. There are about 350,000 distinct CDR3 sequences in the sample; 12% to 15% occur only once, and under 25% lies in the top ten. The specimen was blood. The source of these receptors is an older woman with Graves' ophthalmopathy.

There are many counts of this clonotype. The V call is TRBV5-1, the J call TRBJ2-4; 8 bases are shared with TRBD1. The CDR3 totals 16 residues. Trimming removed 4 bases from V and 1 base from J; junction bases left unmatched: 7. The germline gives CDR1 SGHRS, CDR2 YFSETQ. Here the CDR3 DNA reads TGCGCCAGCAGCCATCAGGGGGCGGAGGCCAAAAACATTCAGTACTTC. Protein: CASSHQGAEAKNIQYF.

This clonotype has only a few counts. The chain links TRBV19 to TRBJ1-5; 7 bases line up with TRBD1. Unmatched junction bases numbered 6, after V lost 1 base and J lost 3 bases. Germline CDR1 reads LNHDA; CDR2 reads SQIVND (reference sequence). This CDR3 has 16 amino acids. The CDR3 sequence is CASSIGQGPYNQPQHF. For the CDR3, the DNA is TGTGCCAGTAGTATAGGACAGGGACCCTACAATCAGCCCCAGCATTTT.

This clonotype was counted ten times or more. The chain has TRBV11-2 and TRBJ2-7; possibly TRBD1 for D (5 bases). V was pared by 0 bases and J by 3 bases, with 15 bases between. This CDR3 comprises 16 residues. Germline lookup yields CDR1 SGHAT and CDR2 FQNNGV. The CDR3 region has the DNA TGTGCCAGCAGCTTAGAAGCTACAGGAAAAAACTACGAGCAGTACTTC. This translates into CASSLEATGKNYEQYF.

This clonotype came up many times. CDR3 sequence reads: CASTAPDGLGTEAFF. The CDR3 region has the DNA TGTGCCAGCACCGCACCCGACGGCCTGGGCACTGAAGCTTTCTTT. The chain uses TRBV2 and TRBJ1-1; no clear D gene. V lost 7 bases to trimming and J lost 4 bases, with 19 bases between them. The CDR3 spans 15 residues. The V gene's germline CDR1 is SNHLY and CDR2 FYNNEI.

This clonotype was counted ten times or more. V is TRBV4-2 and J is TRBJ2-3; TRBD2 aligns across 7 bases. Germline V gene lookup returns CDR1 LGHNA and CDR2 YNFKEQ. J lost 1 base, V lost 2 bases, and 6 bases had no gene match. The CDR3 length is 16 residues. In DNA form, the CDR3 reads TGTGCCAGCAGCCAAACTACTAGCGCCCGCACAGATACGCAGTATTTT. Its translation is CASSQTTSARTDTQYF.

Ten or more counts support this clonotype. The chain recombines TRBV7-2 with TRBJ2-1; 11 bases match TRBD2. CDR1 and CDR2 from the germline V gene are SGHTA and FQGNSA. Germline trimming cut 6 bases from V and 0 bases from J; bases unmatched to any gene: 4. This CDR3 contains 16 residues. The CDR3 loop is CASRTTSGSSYNEQFF. The CDR3, as DNA: TGTGCCAGCAGGACCACTAGCGGGAGCTCCTACAATGAGCAGTTCTTC.

This clonotype was seen ten or more times. The chain has TRBV18 and TRBJ2-7, with 8 nucleotides matching TRBD1. Germline V gene sequence: CDR1 KGHSH, CDR2 LQKENI. Trimming at V came to 3 bases and at J to 0 bases, leaving 4 bases not matched to a gene. This CDR3 region has 15 residues. The CDR3 DNA reads as TGTGCCAGCTCACCGGACAGGGCCCGCTCCTACGAGCAGTACTTC. It encodes CASSPDRARSYEQYF. The variable domain in full, with the rest retrieved from reference TRBV18 and TRBJ2-7, is NAGVMQNPRHLVRRRGQEARLRCSPMKGHSHVYWYRQLPEEGLKFMVYLQKENIIDESGMPKERFSAEFPKEGPSILRIQQVVRGDSAAYFCASSPDRARSYEQYFGPGTRLTVT.

This clonotype was found many times. V usage is TRBV7-9 and J usage is TRBJ2-3, with TRBD2 matching 7 bases. CDR1 and CDR2 from the germline V gene are SEHNR and FQNEAQ (reference sequence). V was pared by 3 bases and J by 4 bases, with 1 base of the junction left unmatched. CDR3 length equals 13 residues. The CDR3 nucleotides are TGTGCCAGCAGCTTGGGGGGGTCAGATACGCAGTATTTT. Its protein is CASSLGGSDTQYF.

This clonotype was counted many times. The chain links TRBV2 to TRBJ1-2; TRBD1 matches at 8 bases. The CDR3 covers 14 residues. CDR1 SNHLY and CDR2 FYNNEI come from the germline V gene. Germline trimming cut 7 bases from V and 5 bases from J; bases unmatched to any gene: 9. The CDR3 coding sequence is TGTGCCAGCAATGTCCAGACAGGGGTATATGGCTACACCTTC. It specifies CASNVQTGVYGYTF.

The sample holds a few counts of this clonotype. The chain joins TRBV27 to TRBJ2-3, with D possibly matching TRBD2 (6 bases). Germline-derived CDR1 and CDR2 are MNHEY and SMNVEV (reference sequence). V dropped 5 bases and J dropped 3 bases, with 9 bases sitting between them. The CDR3 totals 13 residues. The CDR3 DNA follows: TGTGCCAGCAGTGAGCTAGCGACAGATACGCAGTATTTT. Its protein product is CASSELATDTQYF.

Ten or more counts support this clonotype. The CDR3 region is CASSGTGAPLSNQPQHF. CDR3 DNA: TGTGCCAGCAGTGGGACAGGGGCCCCGTTGAGCAATCAGCCCCAGCATTTT. The rearrangement uses TRBV2 and TRBJ1-5, with 9 bases fitting TRBD1. Per the germline V gene, CDR1 is SNHLY and CDR2 is FYNNEI. The ends lost 4 bases at V and 1 base at J; junction bases unmatched: 8. This CDR3 has 17 residues. Using reference TRBV2 and TRBJ1-5 for the parts outside the CDR3, the full variable domain is EPEVTQTPSHQVTQMGQEVILRCVPISNHLYFYWYRQILGQKVEFLVSFYNNEISEKSEIFDDQFSVERPDGSNFTLKIRSTKLEDSAMYFCASSGTGAPLSNQPQHFGDGTRLSIL.

This clonotype was found many times. The gene calls are TRBV11-2 and TRBJ2-3; TRBD2 is a possible D gene (6 bases). The CDR3 consists of 17 residues. Germline CDR1 reads SGHAT; CDR2 reads FQNNGV. V was trimmed by 5 bases and J by 2 bases, leaving 20 bases between them. CDR3 in amino acids: CASSRAGGTRFTDTQYF. CDR3 in DNA: TGTGCCAGCAGCCGGGCAGGCGGGACGCGATTCACAGATACGCAGTATTTT.

This clonotype was seen repeatedly, ten times or more. This CDR3 is CASRPQTVSGTQYF. The CDR3 DNA reads TGTGCCAGCAGGCCCCAGACAGTCTCAGGGACCCAGTACTTC. The J gene is TRBJ2-5, the V gene TRBV2, with D tentatively TRBD1 (5 bases). CDR1 and CDR2 (germline): SNHLY, FYNNEI. The CDR3 is made up of 14 amino acids. V lost 6 bases to trimming and J lost 7 bases, with 18 bases between them. The full variable domain, completed using reference TRBV2 and TRBJ2-5, is EPEVTQTPSHQVTQMGQEVILRCVPISNHLYFYWYRQILGQKVEFLVSFYNNEISEKSEIFDDQFSVERPDGSNFTLKIRSTKLEDSAMYFCASRPQTVSGTQYFGPGTRLLVL.

The CDR3 nucleotides read TGTGCCAGCAGTAAATTTTCTAGCGGGAGAGGGGTCGGGGAGCTGTTTTTT. Translated, it gives CASSKFSSGRGVGELFF. The chain joins TRBV28 to TRBJ2-2, with 10 bases fitting TRBD2. With V trimmed by 5 bases and J by 7 bases, 13 bases remained unmatched. Looked up from germline, CDR1 is MDHEN and CDR2 is SYDVKM. This CDR3 is built from 17 residues. The variable domain in full, with the rest retrieved from reference TRBV28 and TRBJ2-2, is DVKVTQSSRYLVKRTGEKVFLECVQDMDHENMFWYRQDPGLGLRLIYFSYDVKMKEKGDIPEGYSVSREKKERFSLILESASTNQTSMYLCASSKFSSGRGVGELFFGEGSRLTVL.

Concerning this clonotype: The junction differs from germline at one of its ends, possibly a read error. The rearrangement links TRBV20-1 to TRBJ1-2, with D hard to call. This CDR3 spans 11 amino acids. Germline V gene lookup returns CDR1 DFQATT and CDR2 SNEGSKA (reference sequence). CDR3 sequence (DNA): TGCAGTGCTTTGACTGACTACGGCTACACCTTC. As protein: CSALTDYGYTF.